This T cell receptor (beta chain) appears in the sequencing data of a study of T cell responses to AZD1222 COVID-19 vaccine. Measured with immunoSEQ multiplex PCR; TCRdb has only the in-frame clones, and not every one. Of around 140,000 clones in the sample, 85% to 95% were seen once. Germline V gives CDR1 MNHEY, CDR2 SVGAGI. The CDR3 has 11 residues. V was shortened by 6 bases and J by 7 bases, with 7 bases between the two germline ends. The TCR comes from an adult in good health. This sample comprised peripheral blood, obtained on day 0 of AZD1222 vaccination. This chain links TRBV6-5 with TRBJ2-1; D might be TRBD2 (5 bases). Here the CDR3 DNA reads TGTGCCAGCAGATCGGGGAATGAGCAGTTCTTC. Translating it yields CASRSGNEQFF.